These 29 T cell receptor beta chains came from one sample sequenced in a study of preoperative IRX-2 immunotherapy in early breast cancer. Treatment denoted: preoperative locoregional IRX-2 cytokine immunotherapy. Produced via immunoSEQ multiplex PCR; TCRdb's table is partial and in-frame only. The sample has tens of thousands of clones, about 81% seen once; the top ten hold 1% to 1.5%. The specimen comprised lymph node tissue, sampled after IRX-2 immunotherapy. These receptors were obtained from a human donor with breast cancer.

The rearrangement links TRBV14 to TRBJ2-5; no clear D. Trimming stripped 1 base from V and 0 bases from J, with 9 bases between. The CDR3 loop spans 15 amino acids. CDR1 is SGHDN and CDR2 is FVKESK in the germline V gene. CDR3 sequence: CASSQVGRNQETQYF. In DNA form, the CDR3 reads TGTGCCAGCAGCCAAGTTGGGCGGAACCAAGAGACCCAGTACTTC.

This chain uses TRBV6-8 with TRBJ1-1; TRBD1 matches at 7 bases. CDR3 size: 15 residues. Germline values: CDR1 MNHGY, CDR2 SAAAGT. V lost 5 bases to trimming and J lost 0 bases; unmatched junction nucleotides: 6. The CDR3 DNA sequence: TGTGCCAGCAGTGCCGTGGGACAGCTGAACACTGAAGCTTTCTTT. Protein sequence: CASSAVGQLNTEAFF.

V gene TRBV6-8 combines with J gene TRBJ2-7, with TRBD1 matching over 7 bases. V lost 1 base and J lost 2; bases outside the gene matches: 5. The CDR3 loop spans 15 amino acids. CDR1 and CDR2 (germline): MNHGY, SAAAGT. For the CDR3, the DNA is TGTGCCAGCAGTTACTTAACGACAGGGCCCTACGAGCAGTACTTC. It codes for CASSYLTTGPYEQYF.

The chain combines TRBV18 with TRBJ1-4; maybe TRBD1 (5 bases). The CDR3 sequence is 14 residues long. Trimming stripped 3 bases from V and 5 bases from J, with 10 bases between. Germline lookup yields CDR1 KGHSH and CDR2 LQKENI. CDR3: CASSPSTVNEKLFF. The CDR3, as DNA: TGTGCCAGCTCACCGTCGACAGTGAATGAAAAACTGTTTTTT.

The rearrangement uses TRBV29-1 and TRBJ1-2; 7 bases align to TRBD1. CDR3 size: 14 residues. The J segment lost 4 bases and the V segment lost 3 bases, leaving 8 bases of the junction unmatched. Per the germline V gene, CDR1 is SQVTM and CDR2 is ANQGSEA. The CDR3 sequence: CSVDLTGSGYGYTF. The CDR3 nucleotides read TGCAGCGTTGATTTGACAGGGTCTGGCTATGGCTACACCTTC.

This chain links TRBV7-6 with TRBJ1-4, with 8 bases fitting TRBD1. The CDR3 loop spans 18 amino acids. Losses at the gene ends were 5 bases for V and 8 bases for J; bases not matched to a gene: 19. The germline CDR1 and CDR2 sequences are SGHVS and FNYEAQ. The chain's CDR3 is CASSEVGAGGAGWEKLFF. The DNA of the CDR3 is TGTGCCAGCAGCGAAGTCGGGGCAGGGGGCGCCGGTTGGGAAAAACTGTTTTTT.

The chain has TRBV18 and TRBJ1-5, with 8 nucleotides matching TRBD1. Germline CDR1 and CDR2: KGHSH and LQKENI. CDR3 length equals 14 residues. The trim removed 6 bases at V and 4 bases at J, leaving 5 bases unmatched. The DNA of the CDR3 is TGTGCCAGCTCTCACGGACAGGGAAATCAGCCCCAGCATTTT. Its protein is CASSHGQGNQPQHF.

This clone turned up a few times. The rearrangement links TRBV30 to TRBJ2-3; D gene unclear. CDR3 length: 14 amino acids. CDR1 GTSNPN and CDR2 SVGIG come from the germline V gene (reference sequence). V lost 7 bases, J lost 1 base, and 15 bases lay in between. The CDR3 reads CAFYGRTGTDTQYF. The DNA of the CDR3 is TGTGCCTTCTACGGACGTACGGGCACAGATACGCAGTATTTT.

Details on this clone: One end of the junction is discordant with germline, which a read error may explain. This chain connects TRBV30 to TRBJ1-5; the match to TRBD1 covers 12 bases. The CDR3 covers 15 residues. CDR1 and CDR2 (germline): GTSNPN, SVGIG (reference sequence). The CDR3 region is CAWSIGTGGNQPQHF. CDR3 nucleotide sequence: TGTGCCTGGAGTATAGGGACAGGGGGCAACCAGCCCCAGCATTTT.

The chain links TRBV23-1 to TRBJ2-3; D is unresolved. TRBV23-1 is identified as an open reading frame with a role that is uncertain. This CDR3 spans 14 amino acids. V was pared by 3 bases and J by 5 bases, with 12 bases between. For the CDR3, the DNA is TGCGCCAGCAGTCAGCCTGCCGGTGGAGATACGCAGTATTTT. Translating it yields CASSQPAGGDTQYF.

This clone occurred a few times. The V and J genes are TRBV6-8 and TRBJ1-3, with a weak D call TRBD1 (6 bases). V gave up 7 bases and J gave up 4 bases, with 14 bases separating them. The CDR3 loop spans 14 amino acids. Germline V CDR1 and CDR2: MNHGY, SAAAGT. The CDR3 bases are TGTGCCAGCACCAGGGCGGGGGCCGGAAACACCATATATTTT. Translation: CASTRAGAGNTIYF.

The V call is TRBV6-8, the J call TRBJ1-2; possibly TRBD1 for D (6 bases). The CDR3 spans 15 residues. Trimming pared 4 bases from V and 4 bases from J, leaving 16 bases between. In germline, CDR1 is MNHGY, CDR2 SAAAGT. This CDR3 reads CASSSYRGRGYGYTF. Written as DNA, the CDR3 is TGTGCCAGCAGTTCCTACCGGGGCAGGGGCTATGGCTACACCTTC.

The rearrangement uses TRBV10-3 and TRBJ1-2; TRBD1 matches 8 bases. Looked up from germline, CDR1 is ENHRY and CDR2 is SYGVKD. The CDR3 loop spans 14 amino acids. J lost 4 bases, V lost 0 bases, and 1 base had no gene match. The CDR3 spells CAISESGQVYGYTF. Here the CDR3 DNA reads TGTGCCATCAGTGAGTCGGGACAGGTCTATGGCTACACCTTC.

The V gene is TRBV6-8, the J gene TRBJ1-1, with D possibly being TRBD1 (6 bases). Trimming cost V 5 bases and J 1 base, with 14 bases left between them. Germline V gene data show CDR1 as MNHGY and CDR2 as SAAAGT. The CDR3 spans 15 residues. The DNA of the CDR3 is TGTGCCAGCAGTGATGGTCCGGGGGCGAACACTGAAGCTTTCTTT. Encoded protein: CASSDGPGANTEAFF.

The sample holds a few counts of this clone. The chain carries TRBV28 and TRBJ1-1; D not resolved. The CDR3 is 13 amino acids. Per the germline V gene, CDR1 is MDHEN and CDR2 is SYDVKM. V lost 3 bases, J lost 6 bases, and 11 bases lay in between. The CDR3 nucleotides read TGTGCCAGCAGTTTCACCCAGACTGCTGAAGCTTTCTTT. As protein: CASSFTQTAEAFF.

This chain links TRBV30 with TRBJ1-5; D is unclear. The germline CDR1 and CDR2 sequences are GTSNPN and SVGIG (reference sequence). V was trimmed by 0 bases and J by 3 bases, leaving 9 bases between them. CDR3 length equals 14 residues. CDR3 nucleotides: TGTGCCTGGAGTGTTGGCAGCGCCAATCAGCCCCAGCATTTT. As protein: CAWSVGSANQPQHF.

This chain joins TRBV6-8 and TRBJ2-3, with D possibly TRBD1 on 6 matching bases. Trimming removed 6 bases from V and 5 bases from J, with 12 bases in between. The germline V gene has CDR1 MNHGY and CDR2 SAAAGT. This CDR3 has 13 residues. The CDR3 region is CASRDTGKDTQYF. As DNA, the CDR3 is TGTGCCAGCAGAGATACAGGGAAAGATACGCAGTATTTT.

The table lists this clone with a few counts. This chain connects TRBV18 to TRBJ2-7; no firm D call. Germline V gives CDR1 KGHSH, CDR2 LQKENI. Trimming removed 3 bases from V and 0 bases from J, with 9 bases in between. This CDR3 contains 14 residues. CDR3: CASSPRTASYEQYF. The CDR3 bases are TGTGCCAGCTCACCGAGGACGGCCTCCTACGAGCAGTACTTC.

The J gene is TRBJ1-4, the V gene TRBV6-8, with no clear D. The CDR3 contains 14 residues. Germline assignment: CDR1 MNHGY and CDR2 SAAAGT. V lost 6 bases and J 8 bases, leaving 16 bases between the germline ends. CDR3 protein: CASRSHRASEKLFF. The CDR3 DNA reads TGTGCCAGCAGATCGCATAGGGCGTCGGAAAAACTGTTTTTT.

V is TRBV18 and J is TRBJ2-2, with TRBD1 matching 12 bases. CDR3 length: 18 residues. Germline V lookup: CDR1 KGHSH, CDR2 LQKENI. V lost 3 bases, J lost 1 base, and 6 bases stayed unmatched. CDR3 in DNA: TGTGCCAGCTCACCGGGACAGGGGGCGCTGGGGAACACCGGGGAGCTGTTTTTT. It codes for CASSPGQGALGNTGELFF.

The V gene is TRBV6-8, the J gene TRBJ1-6, with 7 bases aligning to TRBD1. Germline values: CDR1 MNHGY, CDR2 SAAAGT. This CDR3 region has 17 residues. The V and J ends lost 4 bases and 5 bases, in that order; junction bases with no gene match: 11. The CDR3 DNA sequence: TGTGCCAGCAGTTGGTTTACCGGGACAGTCAATAATTCACCCCTCCACTTT. Protein: CASSWFTGTVNNSPLHF.

The genes are TRBV6-8 and TRBJ1-1, with D perhaps matching TRBD1 (6 bases). Between the trimmed V and J ends, which lost 0 bases and 3 bases, there was a span of 14 bases. From germline, CDR1 is MNHGY and CDR2 SAAAGT. The CDR3 length is 16 residues. CDR3 DNA sequence: TGTGCCAGCAGTTACTCGGCAGGGGCGGTAGACACTGAAGCTTTCTTT. Translation gives CASSYSAGAVDTEAFF.

This clone showed up just once. The genes are TRBV10-3 and TRBJ1-1, with no clear D. V lost 0 bases and J 3 bases, leaving 5 bases between the germline ends. There are 13 residues in the CDR3. Germline-derived CDR1 and CDR2 are ENHRY and SYGVKD. As DNA, the CDR3 is TGTGCCATCAGTGAGTCTCACGACACTGAAGCTTTCTTT. It codes for CAISESHDTEAFF.

This clone was observed a single time. The V call is TRBV11-3, the J call TRBJ2-1; D is possibly TRBD1 or TRBD2 (5 bases each). Germline V gene sequence: CDR1 SGHNT, CDR2 YENEEA. V was clipped by 0 bases and J by 2 bases, with 14 bases between them. There are 17 residues in the CDR3. CDR3: CASSLEARDLAYNEQFF. CDR3 sequence (DNA): TGTGCCAGCAGCTTAGAGGCAAGGGACCTCGCCTACAATGAGCAGTTCTTC. The complete variable domain, with remaining parts taken from reference TRBV11-3 and TRBJ2-1, reads EAGVVQSPRYKIIEKKQPVAFWCNPISGHNTLYWYLQNLGQGPELLIRYENEEAVDDSQLPKDRFSAERLKGVDSTLKIQPAELGDSAVYLCASSLEARDLAYNEQFFGPGTRLTVL.

The chain links TRBV6-8 to TRBJ1-5; a possible D gene is TRBD1 (5 bases). The CDR3 loop spans 13 amino acids. Germline lookup yields CDR1 MNHGY and CDR2 SAAAGT. V dropped 0 bases and J dropped 6 bases, with 6 bases sitting between them. The CDR3 DNA reads as TGTGCCAGCAGTTACTCGGGACGTCAGCCCCAGCATTTT. Its translation: CASSYSGRQPQHF.

V and J are TRBV6-8 and TRBJ2-2, with TRBD2 matching 12 bases. V shed 5 bases and J 5 bases; nucleotides not matched to a gene: 3. The germline V gene encodes CDR1 MNHGY and CDR2 SAAAGT. This CDR3 contains 15 residues. CDR3 in amino acids: CASSPGLAGTGELFF. CDR3 nucleotides: TGTGCCAGCAGTCCGGGACTAGCGGGTACCGGGGAGCTGTTTTTT.

J is TRBJ1-5 and V is TRBV28; D gene unclear. Germline CDR1 reads MDHEN; CDR2 reads SYDVKM. V was clipped by 5 bases and J by 1 base, with 24 bases between them. This CDR3 has 19 amino acids. CDR3: CASSTPPRSGHRSNQPQHF. The CDR3 DNA sequence: TGTGCCAGCAGTACCCCTCCGAGGTCCGGGCACCGGAGCAATCAGCCCCAGCATTTT.

This clone was detected only a few times. The gene calls are TRBV19 and TRBJ1-5, with D hard to call. Germline values: CDR1 LNHDA, CDR2 SQIVND (reference sequence). The CDR3 is 13 amino acids. The germline V and J ends were trimmed by 4 bases and 3 bases, with 7 bases remaining between them. This CDR3 reads CASSRAANQPQHF. CDR3 in DNA: TGTGCCAGTAGTAGGGCGGCCAATCAGCCCCAGCATTTT.

V usage is TRBV18 and J usage is TRBJ1-1; 12 bases match TRBD1. The CDR3 is 15 residues long. The germline CDR1 and CDR2 sequences are KGHSH and LQKENI. V lost 5 bases to trimming and J lost 4 bases; unmatched junction nucleotides: 5. The CDR3 DNA reads TGTGCCAGCTCAAGGGACAGGGGGCCCGGCACTGAAGCTTTCTTT. This codes for CASSRDRGPGTEAFF.